The next 22 T cell receptor beta chains were all read from a single sample in a study of identical twins. TCRdb reprocessed the 5' RACE reads via MiXCR and lists one record per CDR3 protein. Among nearly 650,000 distinct CDR3 sequences listed, just over 7% were seen once. This sample was also put to use in a study of yellow fever vaccine responses in identical twins.

The sequencing input was PBMCs. These receptors were taken from a woman younger than 30 in good health.

The J gene is TRBJ1-5, the V gene TRBV5-1, with TRBD1 as a possible D gene (5 bases). This CDR3 is built from 15 residues. V shed 0 bases and J shed 6 bases, with 13 bases lying between them. Germline lookup yields CDR1 SGHRS and CDR2 YFSETQ. The CDR3 DNA sequence: TGCGCCAGCAGCTTGGGGGGGAGTGGAGGTCAGCCCCAGCATTTT. This encodes CASSLGGSGGQPQHF.

The V and J genes are TRBV5-5 and TRBJ1-4, with D possibly being TRBD1 (6 bases). The CDR3 sequence is 16 residues long. V lost 2 bases to trimming and J lost 2 bases, with 13 bases between them. Looked up from germline, CDR1 is SGHKS and CDR2 is YYEKEE (reference sequence). CDR3: CASSFRDRHTNEKLFF. The CDR3 region has the DNA TGTGCCAGCAGCTTCCGAGACAGGCACACTAATGAAAAACTGTTTTTT.

This clonotype appeared a few times. This chain links TRBV11-2 with TRBJ1-4; 9 bases fit TRBD1. The V gene end was trimmed by 4 bases and the J gene end by 13 bases; junction bases not matched to a gene: 7. Germline CDR1 SGHAT, CDR2 FQNNGV. This CDR3 is built from 13 residues. The CDR3 here is CASSSGQGKGLFF. CDR3 coding DNA: TGTGCCAGCAGCTCGGGACAGGGAAAGGGACTGTTTTTT.

This clonotype has more than one count but fewer than ten. The chain carries TRBV20-1 and TRBJ1-5; D remains ambiguous. The CDR3 length is 15 residues. In germline, CDR1 is DFQATT, CDR2 SNEGSKA (reference sequence). V lost 0 bases and J 2 bases, leaving 11 bases between the germline ends. The CDR3: CSARDVLLGNQPQHF. The CDR3 DNA is TGCAGTGCTAGAGACGTGTTATTGGGCAATCAGCCCCAGCATTTT.

This clonotype has only a few counts. The chain joins TRBV20-1 to TRBJ2-3; possible D gene TRBD1, 5 bases. The germline V and J ends were trimmed by 6 bases and 1 base, with 8 bases remaining between them. The CDR3 consists of 12 residues. The germline gives CDR1 DFQATT, CDR2 SNEGSKA (reference sequence). The CDR3 DNA is TGCAGTGCATCAGGGCGCACAGATACGCAGTATTTT. It codes for CSASGRTDTQYF.

This clonotype was seen a few times. The chain recombines TRBV20-1 with TRBJ2-7; 9 positions agree with TRBD2. Per the germline V gene, CDR1 is DFQATT and CDR2 is SNEGSKA (reference sequence). V trimming: 0 bases; J trimming: 7 bases; junction bases outside the gene matches: 16. The CDR3 spans 17 residues. The CDR3 region is CSARDIGWGSGSGEQYF. The CDR3, as DNA: TGCAGTGCTAGAGATATTGGATGGGGTAGCGGGAGCGGGGAGCAGTACTTC.

This clonotype occurred a few times. CDR3 in DNA: TGCGCCACGCATAGCCCCGGGGTGGACACCGGGGAGCTGTTTTTT. Residues: CATHSPGVDTGELFF. This chain links TRBV5-1 with TRBJ2-2, with a tentative D call TRBD2 (5 bases). There are 15 residues in the CDR3. V was trimmed by 9 bases and J by 3 bases, leaving 18 bases between them. The germline V gene encodes CDR1 SGHRS and CDR2 YFSETQ.

The chain couples TRBV7-6 to TRBJ2-1; 10 bases map to TRBD1. The J segment lost 4 bases and the V segment lost 5 bases, leaving 5 bases of the junction unmatched. Germline V gene data show CDR1 as SGHVS and CDR2 as FNYEAQ. The CDR3 contains 15 residues. DNA for the CDR3: TGTGCCAGCAGCCAGGGGACAGGGGAGTACAATGAGCAGTTCTTC. Protein product: CASSQGTGEYNEQFF. The variable domain in full, with the rest retrieved from reference TRBV7-6 and TRBJ2-1, is GAGVSQSPRYKVTKRGQDVALRCDPISGHVSLYWYRQALGQGPEFLTYFNYEAQQDKSGLPNDRFSAERPEGSISTLTIQRTEQRDSAMYRCASSQGTGEYNEQFFGPGTRLTVL.

The V and J genes are TRBV3-1 and TRBJ2-1; the D gene is possibly TRBD2 (5 bases). V was clipped by 4 bases and J by 4 bases, with 17 bases between them. The CDR3 runs to 16 residues. Per germline, CDR1 LGHDT and CDR2 YNNKEL (reference sequence). The CDR3, as DNA: TGTGCCAGCAGCCCGCAGGAGGACCCCATTTACAATGAGCAGTTCTTC. This codes for CASSPQEDPIYNEQFF.

The chain carries TRBV29-1 and TRBJ2-3, with a possible D match to TRBD1 (6 bases). Trimming stripped 8 bases from V and 0 bases from J, with 15 bases between. CDR3 length: 14 amino acids. Germline CDR1 is SQVTM and CDR2 is ANQGSEA. The CDR3 coding sequence is TGCAGCATAGGATTGGGGGCTAGCACAGATACGCAGTATTTT. This translates into CSIGLGASTDTQYF.

The sample holds a few counts of this clonotype. The chain carries TRBV11-2 and TRBJ2-2, with TRBD1 matching over 8 bases. Trimming cost V 3 bases and J 6 bases; bases outside gene matches: 6. The CDR3 extends over 15 amino acids. Germline CDR1 reads SGHAT; CDR2 reads FQNNGV. CDR3 DNA: TGTGCCAGCAGCTTCCAGGCGACAGGGGCCGGGGAGCTGTTTTTT. This encodes CASSFQATGAGELFF.

This rearrangement joins TRBV10-1 to TRBJ2-3, with D possibly matching TRBD1 (5 bases). CDR3 length equals 13 residues. Germline-derived CDR1 and CDR2 are WNHNN and SYGVQD (reference sequence). Trimming pared 10 bases from V and 4 bases from J, leaving 15 bases between. The CDR3, as DNA: TGCGCCACCGAGCCGGTGGGGCCAGATACGCAGTATTTT. As protein: CATEPVGPDTQYF.

The sample holds many counts of this clonotype. This sequence joins TRBV6-5 and TRBJ2-4; maybe TRBD1 (6 bases). Trimming cost V 4 bases and J 1 base, with 14 bases left between them. This CDR3 has 16 amino acids. Germline V gene sequence: CDR1 MNHEY, CDR2 SVGAGI. The DNA for the CDR3 is TGTGCCAGCAGTTCACCAGGGGCCGGGGCCAAAAACATTCAGTACTTC. Translating gives CASSSPGAGAKNIQYF.

This clonotype has ten or more counts. The genes are TRBV6-5 and TRBJ2-5, with D maybe TRBD1 (5 bases). From germline, CDR1 is MNHEY and CDR2 SVGAGI. CDR3 length: 15 residues. V lost 2 bases to trimming and J lost 2 bases, with 12 bases between them. The chain's CDR3 is CASSYRGSGQETQYF. CDR3 in DNA: TGTGCCAGCAGTTACCGAGGATCAGGGCAAGAGACCCAGTACTTC.

The chain combines TRBV11-2 with TRBJ2-2; possible D gene TRBD2, 5 bases. This CDR3 has 16 amino acids. V lost 6 bases and J lost 0, with 14 bases in between. Germline values: CDR1 SGHAT, CDR2 FQNNGV. Here the CDR3 DNA reads TGTGCCAGCAGTCCCCGCCGTAGCGCGAACACCGGGGAGCTGTTTTTT. Its protein product is CASSPRRSANTGELFF.

The rearrangement joins TRBV5-6 to TRBJ1-6; D not resolved. Germline CDR1 SGHDT, CDR2 YYEEEE. V lost 2 bases, J lost 5 bases, and 2 bases lay in between. The CDR3 totals 12 residues. Written as DNA, the CDR3 is TGTGCCAGCAGCTTCCATAATTCACCCCTCCACTTT. This translates into CASSFHNSPLHF.

This clonotype appeared a few times. The genes are TRBV29-1 and TRBJ2-5; D is possibly TRBD2 (6 bases). The CDR3 has 11 residues. From germline, CDR1 is SQVTM and CDR2 ANQGSEA. Trimming left V 7 bases short and J 7 bases short, with 13 bases between. In nucleotides, the CDR3 is TGCAGCGACGGAGGAGGGGTGACCCAGTACTTC. Its protein product is CSDGGGVTQYF. Full variable domain (rest looked up from reference TRBV29-1 and TRBJ2-5): SAVISQKPSRDICQRGTSLTIQCQVDSQVTMMFWYRQQPGQSLTLIATANQGSEATYESGFVIDKFPISRPNLTFSTLTVSNMSPEDSSIYLCSDGGGVTQYFGPGTRLLVL.

The sample holds a few counts of this clonotype. V usage is TRBV3-1 and J usage is TRBJ2-1; D is perhaps TRBD2 (5 bases). The CDR3 has 15 residues. Looked up from germline, CDR1 is LGHDT and CDR2 is YNNKEL (reference sequence). V gave up 0 bases and J gave up 7 bases, with 13 bases separating them. The CDR3 sequence: CASSQERVWENEQFF. The CDR3 DNA follows: TGTGCCAGCAGCCAAGAGAGGGTTTGGGAAAATGAGCAGTTCTTC.

This clonotype was seen only a few times. CDR3 nucleotides: TGTGCCACCAGCCCCGGGGGGAGGGATGAGCAGTTCTTC. It codes for CATSPGGRDEQFF. This rearrangement joins TRBV24-1 to TRBJ2-1, with 7 bases lining up with TRBD2. Germline CDR1 reads KGHDR; CDR2 reads SFDVKD. V lost 7 bases to trimming and J lost 8 bases; unmatched junction nucleotides: 7. This CDR3 contains 13 residues.

This clonotype was recorded a few times. The DNA of the CDR3 is TGTGCCAGCAGTAGAGAGGGCCCTGGAAACACCATATATTTT. It specifies CASSREGPGNTIYF. The chain couples TRBV6-1 to TRBJ1-3; D unresolved. V was shortened by 5 bases and J by 2 bases, with 10 bases between the two germline ends. The germline V gene encodes CDR1 MNHNS and CDR2 SASEGT. The CDR3 spans 14 residues.

This clonotype showed up many times. V usage is TRBV12-3 or TRBV12-4 and J usage is TRBJ2-1; 7 nucleotides align to TRBD2. V shed 4 bases and J 10 bases; nucleotides not matched to a gene: 4. The CDR3 sequence is 12 residues long. CDR3 DNA sequence: TGTGCCAGCAGTTATAGCGGGCCCGAGCAGTTCTTC. Translated: CASSYSGPEQFF.

Many counts were recorded for this clonotype. This chain uses TRBV20-1 with TRBJ2-3; TRBD1 agrees at 8 bases. This CDR3 spans 14 amino acids. With 3 bases clipped from V and 4 bases from J, the junction kept 6 bases outside the gene matches. Germline-derived CDR1 and CDR2 are DFQATT and SNEGSKA (reference sequence). The CDR3 DNA is TGCAGTGCTAGGATGGACAGGGCCGCAGATACGCAGTATTTT. Protein sequence: CSARMDRAADTQYF.